In this sample, the clone carrying this TCR beta chain turned up a few times. There are 11 residues in the CDR3. V lost 3 bases, J lost 6 bases, and 9 bases lay in between. Germline CDR1 is DFQATT and CDR2 is SNEGSKA (reference sequence). From the RT-PCR reads, TCRdb called clonotypes with MiXCR, one entry per CDR3 protein. The sample has more than 550,000 distinct CDR3 sequences; 12% to 15% are singletons. What was sequenced was memory CD4+ T cells from blood. J is TRBJ2-7 and V is TRBV20-1; D call uncertain. The sequence came from a female donor in good health, serving as a healthy control. DNA of the CDR3: TGCAGTGCTAGTCGGGTAGGCGAGCAGTACTTC. It is translated as CSASRVGEQYF.